Listed here are 10 T cell receptor beta chains from one sample, sequenced in a study of T-cell reconstitution after alpha-beta-depleted transplantation in children. TCRbeta library preparation incorporated unique molecular identifiers. TCRdb re-analysed the PCR reads in MiXCR, keeping a single row per CDR3 protein. The table lists about 230,000 distinct CDR3 sequences, around 9.5% of them singletons. This sample comprised PBMCs from the stem cell graft donor, obtained from the stem cell graft. These receptors originate from a human donor who donated a stem cell graft to a child with acute lymphoblastic leukemia.

This clonotype was observed many times. The rearrangement links TRBV12-3 or TRBV12-4 to TRBJ1-4, with D possibly being TRBD1 (5 bases). Trimming took 6 bases from V and 7 from J, leaving 12 bases between them. The CDR3 sequence is 13 residues long. The CDR3 DNA sequence: TGTGCCAGCAGGCTTGGGGGGGTTGAAAAACTGTTTTTT. Translation: CASRLGGVEKLFF.

This chain uses TRBV27 with TRBJ2-2, with D perhaps given as TRBD1 or TRBD2 (5 bases each). CDR3 length: 16 residues. The ends were cut back, 7 bases at V and 4 bases at J, with 19 bases in the middle. The germline CDR1 and CDR2 sequences are MNHEY and SMNVEV (reference sequence). CDR3 sequence reads: CASTPRGARVTGELFF. In nucleotides, the CDR3 is TGTGCCAGCACACCCCGGGGCGCAAGGGTCACCGGGGAGCTGTTTTTT.

This clonotype came up many times. The V gene is TRBV7-8, the J gene TRBJ2-7; D unresolved. The CDR3 spans 14 residues. Germline assignment: CDR1 SGHVS and CDR2 FQNEAQ. V was pared by 5 bases and J by 4 bases, with 15 bases between. Here the CDR3 DNA reads TGTGCCAGCAGCCTCTACTTCTGGGTATACGAGCAGTACTTC. The encoded protein is CASSLYFWVYEQYF.

This clonotype was detected only a few times. This sequence joins TRBV6-6 and TRBJ1-2; tentative D call: TRBD1 (5 bases). The germline CDR1 and CDR2 sequences are MNHNY and SVGAGI (reference sequence). The CDR3 runs 12 residues. V was shortened by 8 bases and J by 12 bases, with 19 bases between the two germline ends. CDR3 residues: CASGEGFSIHTF. For the CDR3, the DNA is TGTGCCAGCGGGGAGGGGTTTTCTATCCACACCTTC.

This clonotype occurred many times. This chain joins TRBV20-1 and TRBJ1-5; weak D call: TRBD1 (6 bases). V dropped 0 bases and J dropped 6 bases, with 18 bases sitting between them. The CDR3 is 16 residues long. Germline-derived CDR1 and CDR2 are DFQATT and SNEGSKA (reference sequence). CDR3 DNA sequence: TGCAGTGCTAGAGATAATAGCGGGGGCAGCGCTCAGCCCCAGCATTTT. Translating gives CSARDNSGGSAQPQHF.

This clonotype turned up a few times. The chain joins TRBV29-1 to TRBJ2-7, with a possible D match to TRBD1 (5 bases). The CDR3 extends over 13 amino acids. In germline, CDR1 is SQVTM, CDR2 ANQGSEA. The V and J ends lost 5 bases and 5 bases respectively, with 16 bases between them. CDR3 bases: TGCAGCGTTAATCTTGGCAGGGCCCACGAGCAGTACTTC. Protein product: CSVNLGRAHEQYF.

The rearrangement joins TRBV5-6 to TRBJ1-1; D possibly corresponds to TRBD1 (5 bases). Between the trimmed V and J ends, which lost 2 bases and 0 bases, there was a span of 29 bases. Germline-derived CDR1 and CDR2 are SGHDT and YYEEEE. This CDR3 is built from 21 residues. CDR3 protein: CASSLPPGSIPGDFMNTEAFF. CDR3 bases: TGTGCCAGCAGCTTACCACCGGGGTCGATACCGGGGGATTTTATGAACACTGAAGCTTTCTTT.

This clonotype has a handful of counts. The chain employs TRBV5-1 and TRBJ2-3; TRBD1 or TRBD2 may be the D gene (5 bases each). Trimming stripped 2 bases from V and 8 bases from J, with 21 bases between. CDR1 SGHRS and CDR2 YFSETQ come from the germline V gene. The CDR3 sequence is 16 residues long. The chain's CDR3 is CASSFIGHLNEGTQYF. In DNA, the CDR3 is TGCGCCAGCAGCTTTATAGGACACCTAAATGAGGGTACGCAGTATTTT. The full variable domain, completed using reference TRBV5-1 and TRBJ2-3, is KAGVTQTPRYLIKTRGQQVTLSCSPISGHRSVSWYQQTPGQGLQFLFEYFSETQRNKGNFPGRFSGRQFSNSRSEMNVSTLELGDSALYLCASSFIGHLNEGTQYFGPGTRLTVL.

This clonotype has only a few counts. The chain couples TRBV7-9 to TRBJ1-1; D uncertain. V was shortened by 6 bases and J by 6 bases, with 11 bases between the two germline ends. The CDR3 is 12 residues long. Germline-derived CDR1 and CDR2 are SEHNR and FQNEAQ (reference sequence). The CDR3 here is CASRAGGAEAFF. The CDR3 region has the DNA TGTGCCAGCAGGGCGGGTGGTGCTGAAGCTTTCTTT.

This clonotype has a count of ten or more. This chain links TRBV6-5 with TRBJ2-7; TRBD1 is a possible D gene (6 bases). V was clipped by 7 bases and J by 1 base, with 20 bases between them. Germline V lookup: CDR1 MNHEY, CDR2 SVGAGI. The CDR3 totals 16 residues. The CDR3 region is CASTLGGLGSSYEQYF. The DNA for the CDR3 is TGTGCCAGCACCCTAGGGGGTTTAGGCAGTTCCTACGAGCAGTACTTC.